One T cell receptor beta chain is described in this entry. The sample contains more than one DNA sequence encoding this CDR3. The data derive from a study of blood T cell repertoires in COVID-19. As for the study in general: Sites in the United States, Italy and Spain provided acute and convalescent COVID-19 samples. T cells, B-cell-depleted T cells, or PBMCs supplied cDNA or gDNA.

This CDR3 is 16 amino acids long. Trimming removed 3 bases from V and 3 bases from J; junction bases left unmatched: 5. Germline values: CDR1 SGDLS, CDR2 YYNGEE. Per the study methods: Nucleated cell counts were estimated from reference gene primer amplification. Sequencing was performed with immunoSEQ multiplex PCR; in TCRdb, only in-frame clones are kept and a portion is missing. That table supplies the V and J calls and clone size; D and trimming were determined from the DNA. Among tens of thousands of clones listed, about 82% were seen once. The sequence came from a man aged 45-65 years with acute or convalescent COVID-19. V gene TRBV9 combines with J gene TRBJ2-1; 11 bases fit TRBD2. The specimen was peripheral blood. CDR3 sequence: CASSATGTSGYNEQFF. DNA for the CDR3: TGTGCCAGCAGCGCCACCGGGACTAGCGGCTACAATGAGCAGTTCTTC. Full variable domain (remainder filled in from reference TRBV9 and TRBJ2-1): DSGVTQTPKHLITATGQRVTLRCSPRSGDLSVYWYQQSLDQGLQFLIQYYNGEERAKGNILERFSAQQFPDLHSELNLSSLELGDSALYFCASSATGTSGYNEQFFGPGTRLTVL.